The sequence of this T cell receptor (beta chain) was determined in a study of early T cells in non-severe SARS-CoV-2 infection. General study results and limits: The matching step, a VDJdb search, favored anti-spike CD8 responses and missed private and CD4 specificities.

Trimming pared 2 bases from V and 1 base from J, leaving 12 bases between. CDR1 and CDR2 from the germline V gene are SGHRS and YFSETQ. This CDR3 has 15 residues. TCRdb fed the 5' RACE reads into MiXCR, producing one record per CDR3 protein. The sample contains roughly 70,000 distinct CDR3 sequences, around an eighth of which appear only once. This clonotype was detected many times. The antigen remains undetermined. The material sequenced was whole blood. The source of this sequence is an adult who was a healthcare worker with PCR-confirmed SARS-CoV-2 infection or an uninfected control (not recorded which). This rearrangement joins TRBV5-1 to TRBJ1-1; D not certain. The CDR3 here is CASSFQTVSNTEAFF. The CDR3, as DNA: TGCGCCAGCAGCTTCCAGACCGTGTCGAACACTGAAGCTTTCTTT.